The next 10 T cell receptor beta chains were all read from a single sample in a study of identifying expanded T cells in peripheral blood. The table came from immunoSEQ multiplex PCR; TCRdb's copy has only in-frame clones and leaves some out. The table shows around 100,000 clones, with approximately 89% occurring only once. Material for sequencing was blood. All receptors derive from a person between 18 and 75 years old in good health.

This clone was recorded once. This rearrangement joins TRBV7-2 to TRBJ2-2; TRBD2 agrees at 9 bases. V was pared by 2 bases and J by 4 bases, with 8 bases of the junction left unmatched. Looked up from germline, CDR1 is SGHTA and CDR2 is FQGNSA. The CDR3 runs 17 residues. CDR3 region: CASSLMASGIGTGELFF. The CDR3 DNA reads as TGTGCCAGCAGCTTAATGGCTAGCGGGATTGGCACCGGGGAGCTGTTTTTT.

As regards this clone: The same CDR3 arises from other DNA sequences in this sample as well. V usage is TRBV30 and J usage is TRBJ1-6, with TRBD1 identical over 7 bases. From germline, CDR1 is GTSNPN and CDR2 SVGIG (reference sequence). This CDR3 is built from 15 residues. J was trimmed by 5 bases and V by 3 bases; bases with no gene match: 7. The CDR3 DNA reads as TGTGCCTGGAGGATCGGTGACAGGGATAATTCACCCCTCCACTTT. Its protein is CAWRIGDRDNSPLHF.

The V and J genes are TRBV2 and TRBJ1-2; 9 nucleotides align to TRBD1. V shed 5 bases and J 6 bases; nucleotides not matched to a gene: 10. Germline CDR1 and CDR2: SNHLY and FYNNEI. The CDR3 loop spans 15 amino acids. CDR3 coding DNA: TGTGCCAGCAGTTCAACCGGGACAGGGAGAAATGGCTACACCTTC. It is translated as CASSSTGTGRNGYTF.

The chain combines TRBV7-6 with TRBJ1-1, with D possibly matching TRBD1 (5 bases). The CDR3 totals 13 residues. Germline CDR1 reads SGHVS; CDR2 reads FNYEAQ. V was clipped by 1 base and J by 5 bases, with 8 bases between them. The CDR3 loop is CASSLGGGTEAFF. As DNA, the CDR3 is TGTGCCAGCAGCTTAGGGGGGGGGACTGAAGCTTTCTTT.

The rearrangement uses TRBV6-1 and TRBJ2-2, with D possibly TRBD1 on 6 matching bases. The germline V and J ends were trimmed by 3 bases and 3 bases, with 11 bases remaining between them. The CDR3 runs to 15 residues. Germline CDR1 MNHNS, CDR2 SASEGT. In nucleotides, the CDR3 is TGTGCCAGCAGTGACCAGGGGATGGACACCGGGGAGCTGTTTTTT. Protein sequence: CASSDQGMDTGELFF.

Only a few counts were recorded for this clone. The chain joins TRBV6-8 to TRBJ2-1; 12 bases agree with TRBD2. Per germline, CDR1 MNHGY and CDR2 SAAAGT. V dropped 5 bases and J dropped 7; count of bases not matched to a gene: 12. The CDR3 loop spans 17 amino acids. In DNA, the CDR3 is TGTGCCAGCAGTCCGCGGCCTAGCGGGGGGGCCTCGAATGAGCAGTTCTTC. This sequence encodes CASSPRPSGGASNEQFF.

The chain joins TRBV7-3 to TRBJ1-5; D may be TRBD1 (5 bases). Germline V gene lookup returns CDR1 SGHTA and CDR2 FQGTGA. V lost 2 bases and J 0 bases, leaving 20 bases between the germline ends. The CDR3 totals 19 residues. The CDR3 spells CASSLLRGDRTNSNQPQHF. The CDR3 coding sequence is TGTGCCAGCAGCTTATTACGGGGGGACCGCACCAATAGCAATCAGCCCCAGCATTTT.

This clone was detected only a few times. In DNA form, the CDR3 reads TGTGCCAGCAGTACGGTTACCTACGAGCAGTACTTC. The encoded protein is CASSTVTYEQYF. The rearrangement links TRBV2 to TRBJ2-7; no reliable D call. CDR3 length equals 12 residues. V was clipped by 5 bases and J by 2 bases, with 7 bases between them. Germline V CDR1 and CDR2: SNHLY, FYNNEI.

This chain links TRBV5-4 with TRBJ1-1, with D unresolved. Trimming shortened V by 5 bases and J by 4 bases, and 12 bases separated the two germline ends. Germline V gene sequence: CDR1 SGHNT, CDR2 YYREEE (reference sequence). This CDR3 has 13 amino acids. The CDR3 region has the DNA TGTGCCAGCAGTTCTTTGAAGGGCACTGAAGCTTTCTTT. This codes for CASSSLKGTEAFF.

The V gene is TRBV7-2, the J gene TRBJ2-2; TRBD1 matches 12 bases. This CDR3 is 17 amino acids long. With 1 base clipped from V and 7 bases from J, the junction kept 7 bases outside the gene matches. Looked up from germline, CDR1 is SGHTA and CDR2 is FQGNSA. CDR3 nucleotides: TGTGCCAGCAGCTTAGGAAGTGGGACAGGGGGCATCGGGGAGCTGTTTTTT. It encodes CASSLGSGTGGIGELFF.